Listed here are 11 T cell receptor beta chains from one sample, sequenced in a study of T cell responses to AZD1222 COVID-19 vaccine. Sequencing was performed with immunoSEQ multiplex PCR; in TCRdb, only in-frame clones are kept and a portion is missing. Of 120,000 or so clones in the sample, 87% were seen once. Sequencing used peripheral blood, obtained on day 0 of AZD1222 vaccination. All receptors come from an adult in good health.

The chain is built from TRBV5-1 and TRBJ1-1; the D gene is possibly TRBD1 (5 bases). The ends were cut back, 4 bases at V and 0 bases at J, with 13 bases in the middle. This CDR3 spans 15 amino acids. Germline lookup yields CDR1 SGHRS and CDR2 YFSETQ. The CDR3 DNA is TGCGCCAGCAGCGGGCCGGGGCCCATGAACACTGAAGCTTTCTTT. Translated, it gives CASSGPGPMNTEAFF. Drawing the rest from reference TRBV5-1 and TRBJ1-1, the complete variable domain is KAGVTQTPRYLIKTRGQQVTLSCSPISGHRSVSWYQQTPGQGLQFLFEYFSETQRNKGNFPGRFSGRQFSNSRSEMNVSTLELGDSALYLCASSGPGPMNTEAFFGQGTRLTVV.

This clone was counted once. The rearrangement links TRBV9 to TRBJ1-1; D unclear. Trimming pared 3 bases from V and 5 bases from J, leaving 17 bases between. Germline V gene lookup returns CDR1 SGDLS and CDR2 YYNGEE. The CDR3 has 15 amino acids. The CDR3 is CASSAGEIRWTEAFF. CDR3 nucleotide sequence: TGTGCCAGCAGCGCCGGTGAAATAAGGTGGACTGAAGCTTTCTTT.

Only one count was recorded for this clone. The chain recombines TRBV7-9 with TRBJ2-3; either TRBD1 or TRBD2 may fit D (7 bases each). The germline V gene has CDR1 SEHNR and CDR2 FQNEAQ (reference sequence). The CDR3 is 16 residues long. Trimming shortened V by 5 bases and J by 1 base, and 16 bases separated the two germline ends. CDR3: CASSAGGLLGTDTQYF. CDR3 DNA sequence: TGTGCCAGCAGCGCAGGGGGACTATTGGGCACAGATACGCAGTATTTT.

The CDR3 region is CATSDLGLGGTEAFF. Here the CDR3 DNA reads TGTGCCACCAGTGACCTAGGACTGGGAGGGACTGAAGCTTTCTTT. This chain uses TRBV24-1 with TRBJ1-1; no reliable D call. CDR3 length: 15 residues. CDR1 is KGHDR, CDR2 SFDVKD, per germline. Trimming left V 4 bases short and J 5 bases short, with 16 bases between.

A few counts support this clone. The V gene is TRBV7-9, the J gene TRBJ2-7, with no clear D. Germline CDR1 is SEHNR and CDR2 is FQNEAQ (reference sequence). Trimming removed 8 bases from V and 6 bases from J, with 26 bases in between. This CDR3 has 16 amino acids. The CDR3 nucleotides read TGTGCCAGCCGAGACTCCCTTTCGGACCTGATGGGCGAGCAGTACTTC. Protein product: CASRDSLSDLMGEQYF.

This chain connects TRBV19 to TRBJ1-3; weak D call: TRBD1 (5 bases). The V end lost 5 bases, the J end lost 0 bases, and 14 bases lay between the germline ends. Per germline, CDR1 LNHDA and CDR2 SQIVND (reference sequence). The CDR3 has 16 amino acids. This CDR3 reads CASSFRGPYSGNTIYF. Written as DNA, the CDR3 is TGTGCCAGTAGTTTCCGGGGCCCATACTCTGGAAACACCATATATTTT.

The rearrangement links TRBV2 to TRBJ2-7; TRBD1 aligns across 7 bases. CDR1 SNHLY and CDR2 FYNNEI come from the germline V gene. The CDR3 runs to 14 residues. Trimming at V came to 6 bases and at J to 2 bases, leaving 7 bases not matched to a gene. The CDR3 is CASSQQGSTYEQYF. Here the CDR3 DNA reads TGTGCCAGCAGCCAACAGGGGTCTACCTACGAGCAGTACTTC.

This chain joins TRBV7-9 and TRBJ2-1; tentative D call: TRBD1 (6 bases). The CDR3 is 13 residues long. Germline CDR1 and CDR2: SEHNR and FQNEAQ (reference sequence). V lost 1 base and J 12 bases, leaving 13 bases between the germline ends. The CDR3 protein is CASSLGGTQGQFF. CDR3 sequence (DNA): TGTGCCAGCAGCTTAGGAGGGACACAGGGGCAGTTCTTC.

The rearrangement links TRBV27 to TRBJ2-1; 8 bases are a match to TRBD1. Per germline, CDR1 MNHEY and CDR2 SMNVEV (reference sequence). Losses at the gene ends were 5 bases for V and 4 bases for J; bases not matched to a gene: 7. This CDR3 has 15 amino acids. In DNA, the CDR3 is TGTGCCAGCAGTCTGGCCGGGACAGGTTACAATGAGCAGTTCTTC. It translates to CASSLAGTGYNEQFF.

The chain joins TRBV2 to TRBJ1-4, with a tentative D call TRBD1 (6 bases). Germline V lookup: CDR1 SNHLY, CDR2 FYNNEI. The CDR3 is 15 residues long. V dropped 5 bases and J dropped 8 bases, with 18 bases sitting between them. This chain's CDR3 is CASSPSRGGWEKLFF. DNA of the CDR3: TGTGCCAGCAGTCCTAGCCGGGGGGGCTGGGAAAAACTGTTTTTT. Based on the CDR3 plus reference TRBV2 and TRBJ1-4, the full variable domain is EPEVTQTPSHQVTQMGQEVILRCVPISNHLYFYWYRQILGQKVEFLVSFYNNEISEKSEIFDDQFSVERPDGSNFTLKIRSTKLEDSAMYFCASSPSRGGWEKLFFGSGTQLSVL.

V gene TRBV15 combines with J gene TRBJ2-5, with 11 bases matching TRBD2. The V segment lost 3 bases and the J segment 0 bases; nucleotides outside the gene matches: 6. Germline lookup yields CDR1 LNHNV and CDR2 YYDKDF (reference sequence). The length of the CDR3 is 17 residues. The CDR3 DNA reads TGTGCCACCAGCAGTGGGGGGACTAGCGGAGACCAAGAGACCCAGTACTTC. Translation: CATSSGGTSGDQETQYF. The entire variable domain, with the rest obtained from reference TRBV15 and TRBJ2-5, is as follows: DAMVIQNPRYQVTQFGKPVTLSCSQTLNHNVMYWYQQKSSQAPKLLFHYYDKDFNNEADTPDNFQSRRPNTSFCFLDIRSPGLGDTAMYLCATSSGGTSGDQETQYFGPGTRLLVL.